This is a list of T cell receptor beta chains from one sample in a study of cytomegalovirus exposure and HLA in healthy donors. The data were produced by immunoSEQ multiplex PCR, yet TCRdb's version contains in-frame clones alone and is incomplete. In the table there are under 200,000 clones, about four fifths of which are singletons. Sequenced input: PBMCs. The source of these receptors is a woman aged 45-65 years in good health and CMV-seronegative. CDR3s include the opening cysteine and the closing phenylalanine or tryptophan. A D gene is named only where the DNA matches it firmly. Part of the rows lack a size; the others show once, few, many or a class for expanded clones.

TRBJ2-7	-	TRBD1	TRBV6-5	CASSYEPGGLAYEQYF	TGTGCCAGCAGTTACGAACCAGGGGGCCTCGCCTACGAGCAGTACTTC
TRBJ1-1	-	-	TRBV30	CAWSVLGGRFTEAFF	TGTGCCTGGAGTGTACTAGGCGGGAGATTCACTGAAGCTTTCTTT
TRBJ2-3	-	-	TRBV9	CASSVSPGSTDTQYF	TGTGCCAGCAGCGTCAGCCCGGGGTCCACAGATACGCAGTATTTT
TRBJ1-4	-	-	TRBV28	CASSVYRDWNEKLFF	TGTGCCAGCAGTGTCTACAGGGATTGGAATGAAAAACTGTTTTTT
TRBJ2-6	-	-	TRBV2	CASSTYSGANVLTF	TGTGCCAGCAGTACTTACTCTGGGGCCAACGTCCTGACTTTC
TRBJ1-5	-	-	TRBV4-1	CASSSGALSNQPQHF	TGCGCCAGCAGCTCAGGGGCCCTTAGCAATCAGCCCCAGCATTTT
TRBJ1-4	-	-	TRBV7-9	CASPRGSEGIEKLFF	TGTGCCAGCCCTCGGGGGTCGGAGGGTATTGAAAAACTGTTTTTT
TRBJ2-7	-	TRBD1	TRBV5-4	CASSSRQGPPYEQYF	TGTGCCAGCAGCTCCCGACAGGGACCCCCCTACGAGCAGTACTTC
TRBJ1-2	few	-	TRBV19	CASSIEGGANYGYTF	TGTGCCAGTAGTATAGAGGGGGGTGCTAACTATGGCTACACCTTC
TRBJ1-4	-	-	TRBV5-4	CASSQKEGSSEKLFF	TGTGCCAGCAGTCAGAAAGAGGGATCGAGTGAAAAACTGTTTTTT
TRBJ2-3	-	-	TRBV6-1	CASASGTDTQYF	TGTGCCAGCGCTAGCGGCACAGATACGCAGTATTTT
TRBJ1-5	-	-	TRBV28	CASSLFREDQPQHF	TGTGCCAGCAGTTTATTTCGGGAGGATCAGCCCCAGCATTTT
TRBJ1-2	-	-	TRBV7-9	CASSPTALVISREGYTF	TGTGCCAGCAGCCCCACCGCCCTCGTCATTTCAAGGGAGGGCTACACCTTC
TRBJ1-2	-	TRBD1	TRBV7-7	CASSLGDRGFNYGYTF	TGTGCTAGCAGCTTAGGAGACAGGGGTTTTAACTATGGCTACACCTTC
TRBJ2-7	-	TRBD2	TRBV6-6	CASSYSKRGNYEQYF	TGTGCCAGCAGTTACTCGAAGCGGGGGAACTACGAGCAGTACTTC
TRBJ1-5	-	-	TRBV4-1	CASSQAKGRGAGQPQHF	TGCGCCAGCAGCCAAGCTAAGGGCCGGGGGGCGGGTCAGCCCCAGCATTTT
TRBJ1-5	-	TRBD1	TRBV7-2	CASRPTGGRNQPQHF	TGTGCCAGCAGGCCAACAGGGGGACGAAATCAGCCCCAGCATTTT
TRBJ1-4	-	TRBD1	TRBV28	CASRAWGDRGKLFF	TGTGCCAGCAGGGCTTGGGGGGACAGGGGAAAACTGTTTTTT
TRBJ2-7	-	-	TRBV5-4	CASSLQGYEQYF	TGTGCCAGCAGCTTGCAGGGCTACGAGCAGTACTTC
TRBJ2-7	-	TRBD2	TRBV29-1	CSVSSAGVGGYEQYF	TGCAGCGTGTCCAGTGCGGGGGTGGGGGGCTACGAGCAGTACTTC
TRBJ1-3	-	-	TRBV2	CASSRKRNSGNTIYF	TGTGCCAGCAGCAGAAAGCGGAACTCTGGAAACACCATATATTTT
TRBJ1-1	-	-	TRBV5-4	CASSYTTGYDTEAFF	TGTGCCAGCAGCTATACCACAGGGTATGACACTGAAGCTTTCTTT
TRBJ2-7	-	-	TRBV7-9	CASSYNRDGEQYF	TGTGCCAGCAGCTACAACAGGGATGGCGAGCAGTACTTC
TRBJ1-1	-	-	TRBV5-1	CASKQEGVNTEAFF	TGCGCCAGCAAACAAGAGGGGGTTAACACTGAAGCTTTCTTT
TRBJ1-4	-	-	TRBV7-9	CASSFGGGNEKLFF	TGTGCCAGCAGCTTTGGGGGGGGTAATGAAAAACTGTTTTTT
TRBJ2-1	-	-	TRBV27	CASSVLNEQFF	TGTGCCAGCAGTGTACTCAATGAGCAGTTCTTC
TRBJ1-1	-	TRBD1	TRBV5-1	CASSLELGTEKAFF	TGCGCCAGCAGCTTGGAACTTGGGACAGAGAAAGCTTTCTTT
TRBJ2-1	-	-	TRBV7-8	CASSSHYYNEQFF	TGTGCCAGCAGCTCTCACTACTACAATGAGCAGTTCTTC
TRBJ2-5	-	-	TRBV7-7	CASSLNQGYGTQYF	TGTGCCAGCAGCTTAAACCAGGGGTATGGGACCCAGTACTTC
TRBJ2-7	few	TRBD2	TRBV7-2	CASTELAGFYEQYF	TGTGCCAGCACCGAATTAGCGGGGTTCTACGAGCAGTACTTC
TRBJ1-1	few	TRBD1	TRBV28	CASSPLWPGQGTEAFF	TGTGCCAGCAGTCCCCTCTGGCCGGGACAGGGGACTGAAGCTTTCTTT
TRBJ2-3	-	TRBD2	TRBV11-2	CASRGTSGGNTDTQYF	TGTGCCAGCAGGGGGACTAGCGGGGGCAACACAGATACGCAGTATTTT
TRBJ2-2	-	-	TRBV7-7	CASGDTGELFF	TGTGCTAGCGGAGACACCGGGGAGCTGTTTTTT
TRBJ2-1	few	TRBD2	TRBV5-4	CASRPTSGGAAVF	TGTGCCAGCAGACCGACTAGCGGGGGGGCAGCGGTCTTC
TRBJ2-3	-	-	TRBV11-2	CASSQTLGNTDTQYF	TGTGCCAGCAGCCAGACTCTAGGTAACACAGATACGCAGTATTTT
TRBJ2-2	-	TRBD1	TRBV23-1	CASSQSQGDFTGELFF	TGCGCCAGCAGTCAATCCCAGGGGGATTTCACCGGGGAGCTGTTTTTT
TRBJ2-7	once	TRBD2	TRBV27	CASSLRLAGDEQYF	TGTGCCAGCAGTTTAAGACTAGCGGGAGACGAGCAGTACTTC
TRBJ2-7	-	-	TRBV5-1	CASSFQPRSGSYEQYF	TGCGCCAGCAGCTTTCAGCCCCGATCGGGCTCCTACGAGCAGTACTTC
TRBJ1-2	once	-	TRBV27	CASSLSGDYGYTF	TGTGCCAGCAGTTTGTCGGGGGACTATGGCTACACCTTC
TRBJ2-7	-	TRBD1	TRBV28	CASSPTGSREQYF	TGTGCCAGCAGCCCGACAGGGTCACGGGAGCAGTACTTC
TRBJ1-1	-	-	TRBV7-2	CASSPRQVNTEAFF	TGTGCCAGCAGCCCTCGACAGGTGAACACTGAAGCTTTCTTT
TRBJ1-5	once	-	TRBV10-3	CAISERQSNQPQHF	TGTGCCATCAGTGAGCGACAGAGCAATCAGCCCCAGCATTTT
TRBJ1-1	few	-	TRBV4-3	CASSQHTGNTEAFF	TGCGCCAGCAGCCAGCATACAGGGAACACTGAAGCTTTCTTT
TRBJ1-1	-	-	TRBV28	CASRSRHTNTEAFF	TGTGCCAGCAGAAGCAGGCATACGAACACTGAAGCTTTCTTT
TRBJ1-1	-	TRBD1	TRBV10-3	CAISETEDRGKSTEAFF	TGTGCCATCAGTGAAACGGAAGACAGGGGGAAGAGCACTGAAGCTTTCTTT
TRBJ1-6	-	-	TRBV19	CASSPHFLNSPLHF	TGTGCCAGTAGTCCGCACTTCTTAAATTCACCCCTCCACTTT